This is a list of T cell receptor beta chains from one sample in a study of siplizumab effects on memory and regulatory T cells. Profiling relied on immunoSEQ multiplex PCR, and the TCRdb table lists in-frame clones only, not all of them. Of some 62,000 clones in the sample, around three quarters were seen once. The sequenced sample consisted of memory CD4+ T cells sorted from blood. These receptors all stem from a human donor in good health. The CDR3 runs from the conserved cysteine through the conserved F or W. A D gene is named only where the DNA matches it firmly. Some rows have no size entry. The others give once, few or many, or a class for an expanded clone.

d_gene: NA; v_gene: TRBV18; j_gene: TRBJ2-3; abundance: NA; CDR3nt: TGTGCCAGCTCACGCACAGATACGCAGTATTTT; CDR3aa: CASSRTDTQYF
d_gene: NA; v_gene: TRBV6-5; j_gene: TRBJ1-2; abundance: NA; CDR3nt: TGTGCCAGCAGTTATGAGGGGGGAGTAAATGGCTACACCTTC; CDR3aa: CASSYEGGVNGYTF
d_gene: TRBD1; v_gene: TRBV11-3; j_gene: TRBJ1-2; abundance: few; CDR3nt: TGTGCCAGCAGCTTACTCACAGGGGGCGCTGACTATGGCTACACCTTC; CDR3aa: CASSLLTGGADYGYTF
d_gene: NA; v_gene: TRBV10-3; j_gene: TRBJ1-2; abundance: few; CDR3nt: TGTGCCATCAGTGCCGCCCGGGGCTATGGCTACACCTTC; CDR3aa: CAISAARGYGYTF
d_gene: NA; v_gene: TRBV18; j_gene: TRBJ1-5; abundance: NA; CDR3nt: TGTGCCAGCTCATCGAACAGGGTCGGGCAGCCCCAGCATTTT; CDR3aa: CASSSNRVGQPQHF
d_gene: NA; v_gene: TRBV6-5; j_gene: TRBJ2-2; abundance: NA; CDR3nt: TGTGCCAGCAGGGCCCGGACTACCGGCACCGGGGAGCTGTTTTTT; CDR3aa: CASRARTTGTGELFF
d_gene: TRBD2; v_gene: TRBV4-2; j_gene: TRBJ2-1; abundance: once; CDR3nt: TGTGCCAGCAGCCAAGAAGGGACTACGGCATACAATGAGCAGTTCTTC; CDR3aa: CASSQEGTTAYNEQFF
d_gene: NA; v_gene: TRBV30; j_gene: TRBJ2-2; abundance: NA; CDR3nt: TGTGCCTGGAGTGTAGGAGGGGCCGGGGAGCTGTTTTTT; CDR3aa: CAWSVGGAGELFF
d_gene: TRBD1; v_gene: TRBV9; j_gene: TRBJ1-6; abundance: NA; CDR3nt: TGTGCCAGCAGCGCACAGGGGGCAGGATCACCCCTCCACTTT; CDR3aa: CASSAQGAGSPLHF
d_gene: NA; v_gene: TRBV5-1; j_gene: TRBJ2-1; abundance: NA; CDR3nt: TGCGCCAGCAGCCCCGACGGGACAAGGCTGTACAATGAGCAGTTCTTC; CDR3aa: CASSPDGTRLYNEQFF
d_gene: NA; v_gene: TRBV27; j_gene: TRBJ1-5; abundance: NA; CDR3nt: TGTGCCAGCAGGACCCGGGCCAGTAGTAATCAGCCCCAGCATTTT; CDR3aa: CASRTRASSNQPQHF
d_gene: TRBD1; v_gene: TRBV7-7; j_gene: TRBJ1-2; abundance: NA; CDR3nt: TGTGCCAGCAGCTTAGGCCGGGACAGAGGTTTGGGGGGCTCCTATGGCTACACCTTC; CDR3aa: CASSLGRDRGLGGSYGYTF
d_gene: TRBD1; v_gene: TRBV2; j_gene: TRBJ2-3; abundance: NA; CDR3nt: TGTGCCACCCTACGGGACAGGGTATCAGATACGCAGTATTTT; CDR3aa: CATLRDRVSDTQYF
d_gene: TRBD1; v_gene: TRBV5-6; j_gene: TRBJ1-1; abundance: NA; CDR3nt: TGTGCCAGCAGCTTGTTAGGACAGGGGGTGGGAGAAGCTTTCTTT; CDR3aa: CASSLLGQGVGEAFF
d_gene: TRBD2; v_gene: TRBV19; j_gene: TRBJ2-1; abundance: NA; CDR3nt: TGTGCCAGTAGTATAGATGGTCGGGGGGGGTATGAGCAGTTCTTC; CDR3aa: CASSIDGRGGYEQFF
d_gene: NA; v_gene: TRBV6-1; j_gene: TRBJ1-1; abundance: NA; CDR3nt: TGTGCCAGCAGTGAATTTTGGGGGGCTGAAGCTTTCTTT; CDR3aa: CASSEFWGAEAFF
d_gene: TRBD1; v_gene: TRBV6-1; j_gene: TRBJ2-4; abundance: NA; CDR3nt: TGTGCCAGCAGTGAGTACAGGGGGACCAAAAACATTCAGTACTTC; CDR3aa: CASSEYRGTKNIQYF
d_gene: NA; v_gene: TRBV11-2; j_gene: TRBJ2-4; abundance: NA; CDR3nt: TGTGCCAGCAGCTTAGGCCCGGGTTTAGGAAACATTCAGTACTTC; CDR3aa: CASSLGPGLGNIQYF
d_gene: NA; v_gene: TRBV14; j_gene: TRBJ1-1; abundance: NA; CDR3nt: TGTGCCAGCAGCCTCCAGGGAAACACTGAAGCTTTCTTT; CDR3aa: CASSLQGNTEAFF
d_gene: NA; v_gene: TRBV5-1; j_gene: TRBJ2-3; abundance: NA; CDR3nt: TGCGCCAGCAGCCCCAACACAGATACGCAGTATTTT; CDR3aa: CASSPNTDTQYF
d_gene: TRBD1; v_gene: TRBV7-2; j_gene: TRBJ1-2; abundance: NA; CDR3nt: TGTGCCAGCAGCGCCGGACAGGTATATGGCTACACCTTC; CDR3aa: CASSAGQVYGYTF
d_gene: NA; v_gene: TRBV4-1; j_gene: TRBJ1-4; abundance: NA; CDR3nt: TGCGCCAGCAGACAAAGCAAACTCAGGGTATCAGGGGAAAAACTGTTTTTT; CDR3aa: CASRQSKLRVSGEKLFF
d_gene: TRBD2; v_gene: TRBV4-2; j_gene: TRBJ2-7; abundance: once; CDR3nt: TGTGCCAGCAGCCAAGATATGTCGGGGGGGAAGCAGTACTTC; CDR3aa: CASSQDMSGGKQYF
d_gene: TRBD2; v_gene: TRBV30; j_gene: TRBJ2-7; abundance: NA; CDR3nt: TGTGCCTGGGGACCGGGACTAGCGGGGGGGATAAGGGAGCAGTACTTC; CDR3aa: CAWGPGLAGGIREQYF
d_gene: TRBD1; v_gene: TRBV18; j_gene: TRBJ1-1; abundance: NA; CDR3nt: TGTGCCAGCTCACCGGGGACAGGTATGAACACTGAAGCTTTCTTT; CDR3aa: CASSPGTGMNTEAFF
d_gene: NA; v_gene: TRBV12-5; j_gene: TRBJ1-1; abundance: NA; CDR3nt: TGTGCTAGTGGTTTGGGGGGCGTTCCGGGGACTGAAGCTTTCTTT; CDR3aa: CASGLGGVPGTEAFF
d_gene: NA; v_gene: TRBV6-5; j_gene: TRBJ2-2; abundance: few; CDR3nt: TGTGCCAGCACTTTCCGATACGTGGACACCGGGGAGCTGTTTTTT; CDR3aa: CASTFRYVDTGELFF
d_gene: NA; v_gene: TRBV11-2; j_gene: TRBJ1-6; abundance: NA; CDR3nt: TGTGCCAGCAGCTTAGTTGGCAGGGGTAATTCACCCCTCCACTTT; CDR3aa: CASSLVGRGNSPLHF
d_gene: NA; v_gene: TRBV18; j_gene: TRBJ2-7; abundance: once; CDR3nt: TGTGCCAGCTCCAATGCTGGTCTAGCGCGGGGCGAGCAGTACTTC; CDR3aa: CASSNAGLARGEQYF
d_gene: NA; v_gene: TRBV6-5; j_gene: TRBJ2-2; abundance: NA; CDR3nt: TGTGCCAGCAGTTACCGGCACAGCGTTTCTCCCGGGGAGCTGTTTTTT; CDR3aa: CASSYRHSVSPGELFF
d_gene: TRBD2; v_gene: TRBV12-5; j_gene: TRBJ2-3; abundance: NA; CDR3nt: TGTGCTAGTGGTCAGACTTGGACTAGCGGGGCAGATACGCAGTATTTT; CDR3aa: CASGQTWTSGADTQYF
d_gene: TRBD1; v_gene: TRBV4-1; j_gene: TRBJ2-7; abundance: NA; CDR3nt: TGCGCCAGCAGCCAGAGGACAGGGGACGAGCAGTACTTC; CDR3aa: CASSQRTGDEQYF
d_gene: TRBD2; v_gene: TRBV5-4; j_gene: TRBJ2-5; abundance: NA; CDR3nt: TGTGCCAGCAGCTTGGGGCTAGCGGGACAAGAGACCCAGTACTTC; CDR3aa: CASSLGLAGQETQYF
d_gene: TRBD2; v_gene: TRBV5-1; j_gene: TRBJ2-1; abundance: NA; CDR3nt: TGCGCCAGCCGACCCGCCGGGACTAGCGGGGGGGGAAGCTCCTACAATGAGCAGTTCTTC; CDR3aa: CASRPAGTSGGGSSYNEQFF
d_gene: NA; v_gene: TRBV2; j_gene: TRBJ2-7; abundance: NA; CDR3nt: TGTGCCAGCAGTGAAAGGATAGGGTCGCCTCCCGAGCAGTACTTC; CDR3aa: CASSERIGSPPEQYF